Listed below are T cell receptor beta chains from one sample, sequenced in a study of STAT5B mutations in CD4+ large granular lymphocyte leukemia. The protocol was immunoSEQ multiplex PCR, while the TCRdb copy is restricted to in-frame clones and leaves out a portion. The sample carries 30,000 to 40,000 clones, approximately 69% recorded once. Material: CD4+ T cells from blood buffy coats. The receptors were sampled from a human donor in good health. Each CDR3 is given with its conserved first and last residue. D genes are given only for firm matches. Part of the rows lack a size; the others show once, few, many or a class for expanded clones.

CDR3nt	CDR3aa	abundance	d_gene	v_gene	j_gene
TGTGCCAGTAGTAAGTCGACTCACTACGAGCAGTACTTC	CASSKSTHYEQYF	few	.	TRBV19	TRBJ2-7
TGTGCCAGCAGTTACGGCGGGGGGGGCTACGAGCAGTACTTC	CASSYGGGGYEQYF	.	TRBD2	TRBV6-6	TRBJ2-7
TGCGCCAGCAGCCAAGTACCCCTCGGGAGCGGGGGGCTCTACAATGAGCAGTTCTTC	CASSQVPLGSGGLYNEQFF	.	TRBD2	TRBV4-3	TRBJ2-1
TGTGCCAGCAGCAGACAGGGCTACGAGCAGTACTTC	CASSRQGYEQYF	.	TRBD1	TRBV2	TRBJ2-7
TGTGCCAGCAGTCGCCGGGACACCGAAAAACTGTTTTTT	CASSRRDTEKLFF	few	.	TRBV5-8	TRBJ1-4
TGCAGCGTGGTAACAGGCTATGGCTACACCTTC	CSVVTGYGYTF	.	.	TRBV29-1	TRBJ1-2
TGCGCCAGCAGCTTGGGATTGACAGCCCTTGGAAACACCATATATTTT	CASSLGLTALGNTIYF	.	.	TRBV5-1	TRBJ1-3
TGTGCCAGTAGTATAGGGGGATTACAGTACGAGCAGTACTTC	CASSIGGLQYEQYF	.	.	TRBV19	TRBJ2-7
TGTGCCAGTAGCCGGGGCTCCTGGACTAATTCACCCCTCCACTTT	CASSRGSWTNSPLHF	few	.	TRBV19	TRBJ1-6
TGTGCCAGTGGGACCCGTGGGGGGACGCAGTATTTT	CASGTRGGTQYF	once	.	TRBV28	TRBJ2-3
TGTGCCAGCAGTGGTATCCCAGGGGGCCTGCAGTTCTTC	CASSGIPGGLQFF	.	TRBD1	TRBV6-4	TRBJ2-1
TGTGCCTGGAGTAGAATCAGGTACCAAGAGACCCAGTACTTC	CAWSRIRYQETQYF	.	.	TRBV30	TRBJ2-5
TGTGCCAGCTCCCCCCACAATCAGCCCCAGCATTTT	CASSPHNQPQHF	.	.	TRBV19	TRBJ1-5
TGTGCCAGCAGCTTTCCTGGGACTGGGGCCAACGTCCTGACTTTC	CASSFPGTGANVLTF	.	.	TRBV5-4	TRBJ2-6
TGCGCCAGCAGCCAACAAGACGGGAACTATGGCTACACCTTC	CASSQQDGNYGYTF	few	.	TRBV4-3	TRBJ1-2
TGTGCCAGCAGCTTGAGTCAGCGGGGCTACAATGAGCAGTTCTTC	CASSLSQRGYNEQFF	few	TRBD2	TRBV5-4	TRBJ2-1
TGTGCCAGCTCCCTCCAGGGGGGATTCACAGATACGCAGTATTTT	CASSLQGGFTDTQYF	.	.	TRBV18	TRBJ2-3
TGTGCCAGCAGCTCCGGGACTAGCGGAGGGTACGAGCAGTACTTC	CASSSGTSGGYEQYF	.	TRBD2	TRBV5-4	TRBJ2-7
TGTGCCAGTAGCTCCCCCGGGCTAGGGACCGGGGAGCTGTTTTTT	CASSSPGLGTGELFF	.	.	TRBV19	TRBJ2-2
TGCGCCAGCCGGGGCGCGGGGTTGGGAGATACGCAGTATTTT	CASRGAGLGDTQYF	.	.	TRBV5-1	TRBJ2-3
TGTGCCAGCAGCTTACAGGAAAACTATGGCTACACCTTC	CASSLQENYGYTF	.	.	TRBV7-2	TRBJ1-2
TGTGCCTGGGGGACCGAGAACACTGAAGCTTTCTTT	CAWGTENTEAFF	few	.	TRBV30	TRBJ1-1
TGTGCCAGCAGCTCCAGTTGGGCAGGAATAACCTACGAGCAGTACTTC	CASSSSWAGITYEQYF	few	.	TRBV11-2	TRBJ2-7
TGTGCCAGCAGGGACGGGGCCGGGGAGCTGTTTTTT	CASRDGAGELFF	.	.	TRBV6-5	TRBJ2-2
TGTGCCAGCAGCGTAGTGTCGGGGGGTACCGGGGAGCTGTTTTTT	CASSVVSGGTGELFF	once	TRBD2	TRBV9	TRBJ2-2
TGTGCCAGCAGCTTGGAGACAGCCTACGAGCAGTACTTC	CASSLETAYEQYF	.	.	TRBV7-2	TRBJ2-7
TGTGCCATCAGTGAGCAGACAGGGGGCAATGAAAAACTGTTTTTT	CAISEQTGGNEKLFF	.	TRBD1	TRBV10-3	TRBJ1-4
TGTGCCAGCAGCGCAAGTAATGTCGGGGGGGGCTACACCTTC	CASSASNVGGGYTF	.	.	TRBV9	TRBJ1-2
TGTGCCAGCAGTGATAGGTTGAACACTGAAGCTTTCTTT	CASSDRLNTEAFF	few	.	TRBV5-4	TRBJ1-1
TGTGCCAGCAGCTCGTCGACGGGATCCTACAATGAGCAGTTCTTC	CASSSSTGSYNEQFF	.	.	TRBV7-3	TRBJ2-1
TGTGCCAGCAGGACCACAGGGCTCAGCAATCAGCCCCAGCATTTT	CASRTTGLSNQPQHF	.	.	TRBV7-2	TRBJ1-5